Shown below are 24 T cell receptor beta chains from a single sample sequenced in a study of OX40 agonist ivuxolimab in advanced cancers. The method behind the library was the immunoSEQ multiplex PCR assay. This is the immuneACCESS table as TCRdb keeps it, with only in-frame sequences that have V and J called. A part of the clones is gone; compared with another copy, unresolved V genes explain less than half, and the rest is unexplained. Counted in this sample were fewer than 55,000 clones; roughly four fifths of them appeared once. Nearly 0.7% of the sample is taken by the ten largest. Material: CD4+ or CD8+ T cells sorted from blood, obtained in a trial of the OX40 agonist ivuxolimab. All receptors come from an adult with an advanced solid tumor such as melanoma, head and neck, liver or kidney cancer.

DNA for the CDR3: TGCGCCAGCAGCCAAGATCAGACAGGCAGATCCTACGAGCAGTACTTC. Protein sequence: CASSQDQTGRSYEQYF. The rearrangement joins TRBV4-1 to TRBJ2-7, with D possibly matching TRBD1 (6 bases). V was shortened by 0 bases and J by 1 base, with 13 bases between the two germline ends. This CDR3 comprises 16 residues. Germline-derived CDR1 and CDR2 are MGHRA and YSYEKL.

The chain is built from TRBV5-1 and TRBJ2-2; the D is unclear. From germline, CDR1 is SGHRS and CDR2 YFSETQ. The CDR3 has 14 residues. Deletions cut 0 bases from V and 6 bases from J, with 9 bases between. The CDR3 bases are TGCGCCAGCAGCTTGGTGCCGGCCCCCGGGGAGCTGTTTTTT. This sequence encodes CASSLVPAPGELFF.

The genes are TRBV5-6 and TRBJ2-5; either TRBD1 or TRBD2 may supply D (6 bases each). Germline V CDR1 and CDR2: SGHDT, YYEEEE. This CDR3 spans 15 amino acids. The ends were cut back, 0 bases at V and 5 bases at J, with 14 bases in the middle. The CDR3 spells CASSLVRGRGETQYF. The CDR3 nucleotides are TGTGCCAGCAGCTTGGTACGGGGGCGAGGTGAGACCCAGTACTTC.

The chain uses TRBV13 and TRBJ2-3; D might be TRBD2 (5 bases). Germline V lookup: CDR1 PRHDT, CDR2 FYEKMQ (reference sequence). The germline V and J ends were trimmed by 1 base and 5 bases, with 16 bases remaining between them. The CDR3 is 16 residues long. The CDR3 DNA follows: TGTGCCAGCAGCTTAGTTCGGTTGGGCGGGCAAGATACGCAGTATTTT. Protein sequence: CASSLVRLGGQDTQYF.

The rearrangement links TRBV4-1 to TRBJ2-5; TRBD2 agrees at 14 bases. Germline V gene sequence: CDR1 MGHRA, CDR2 YSYEKL. Trimming cost V 6 bases and J 5 bases; bases outside gene matches: 8. This CDR3 spans 16 amino acids. In nucleotides, the CDR3 is TGCGCCAGCAGTACGGGACTAGCGGGGGTGGGGGAGACCCAGTACTTC. This encodes CASSTGLAGVGETQYF.

The chain combines TRBV10-3 with TRBJ1-5, with 7 bases identical to TRBD1. Germline CDR1 and CDR2: ENHRY and SYGVKD. Losses at the gene ends were 2 bases for V and 5 bases for J; bases not matched to a gene: 3. The CDR3 sequence is 14 residues long. CDR3 DNA sequence: TGTGCCATCAGTGAGGGACAGGTGGATCAGCCCCAGCATTTT. It codes for CAISEGQVDQPQHF.

The DNA of the CDR3 is TGTGCCAGCAGCTTGGAGGGGACAGATACGCAGTATTTT. Protein product: CASSLEGTDTQYF. This chain connects TRBV5-6 to TRBJ2-3; TRBD1 might be the D (5 bases). This CDR3 is 13 amino acids long. Germline-derived CDR1 and CDR2 are SGHDT and YYEEEE. Trimming pared 0 bases from V and 3 bases from J, leaving 5 bases between.

This clone was recorded once. J is TRBJ1-2 and V is TRBV7-9, with D possibly being TRBD1 (5 bases). Trimming took off 5 bases at V and 7 bases at J, with 11 bases between the two ends. CDR1 SEHNR and CDR2 FQNEAQ come from the germline V gene (reference sequence). This CDR3 is 12 amino acids long. The CDR3 reads CASSEQGGGYTF. The CDR3 DNA follows: TGTGCCAGCAGCGAGCAGGGTGGTGGCTACACCTTC.

This chain joins TRBV6-4 and TRBJ1-6; D ambiguous. CDR3 length equals 14 residues. Germline V lookup: CDR1 MRHNA, CDR2 SNTAGT. Trimming left V 3 bases short and J 2 bases short, with 5 bases between. The DNA for the CDR3 is TGTGCCAGCAGTGAACATCCCTATAATTCACCCCTCCACTTT. Residues: CASSEHPYNSPLHF.

This chain uses TRBV4-1 with TRBJ2-1; tentatively, D is TRBD1 (6 bases). V shed 2 bases and J shed 2 bases, with 16 bases lying between them. This CDR3 is built from 17 residues. Germline V gives CDR1 MGHRA, CDR2 YSYEKL. CDR3 coding DNA: TGCGCCAGCAGCCAACTCATGACAGGCCCGACCTACAATGAGCAGTTCTTC. This sequence encodes CASSQLMTGPTYNEQFF.

This clone has just a few counts. The genes are TRBV5-1 and TRBJ2-1; maybe TRBD2 (5 bases). Germline V gives CDR1 SGHRS, CDR2 YFSETQ. V lost 4 bases to trimming and J lost 0 bases, with 8 bases between them. The CDR3 runs 14 residues. The CDR3 bases are TGCGCCAGCAGCATCCGGGACTCCTACAATGAGCAGTTCTTC. This encodes CASSIRDSYNEQFF. Looking up the rest from reference TRBV5-1 and TRBJ2-1 gives the full variable domain: KAGVTQTPRYLIKTRGQQVTLSCSPISGHRSVSWYQQTPGQGLQFLFEYFSETQRNKGNFPGRFSGRQFSNSRSEMNVSTLELGDSALYLCASSIRDSYNEQFFGPGTRLTVL.

The table lists this clone with a few counts. The chain combines TRBV19 with TRBJ2-5, with D perhaps given as TRBD1 or TRBD2 (5 bases each). CDR1 is LNHDA and CDR2 is SQIVND in the germline V gene (reference sequence). Trimming stripped 3 bases from V and 2 bases from J, with 13 bases between. This CDR3 is 15 amino acids long. DNA for the CDR3: TGTGCCAGTAGTATCTCCCGGGACGTTCAAGAGACCCAGTACTTC. It encodes CASSISRDVQETQYF.

V usage is TRBV5-1 and J usage is TRBJ2-2, with D possibly being TRBD1 (5 bases). V was trimmed by 0 bases and J by 3 bases, leaving 9 bases between them. The germline CDR1 and CDR2 sequences are SGHRS and YFSETQ. The CDR3 loop spans 15 amino acids. Here the CDR3 reads CASSLGLGDTGELFF. CDR3 DNA sequence: TGCGCCAGCAGCTTGGGTTTAGGGGACACCGGGGAGCTGTTTTTT.

The gene calls are TRBV6-6 and TRBJ2-7; 7 bases map to TRBD2. J lost 2 bases, V lost 6 bases, and 13 bases had no gene match. The germline V gene encodes CDR1 MNHNY and CDR2 SVGAGI (reference sequence). The CDR3 length is 16 residues. The CDR3 sequence: CASSFNPGGTTYEQYF. The CDR3 coding sequence is TGTGCCAGCAGCTTCAACCCCGGGGGGACGACCTACGAGCAGTACTTC.

This clone was seen just once. The chain recombines TRBV7-9 with TRBJ2-5, with TRBD1 matching over 7 bases. Germline-derived CDR1 and CDR2 are SEHNR and FQNEAQ (reference sequence). Unmatched junction bases numbered 6, after V lost 3 bases and J lost 2 bases. CDR3 size: 15 residues. CDR3 coding DNA: TGTGCCAGCAGCTTGTACAGGGGATTTCAAGAGACCCAGTACTTC. Protein: CASSLYRGFQETQYF.

This rearrangement joins TRBV5-3 to TRBJ2-1; D perhaps matches TRBD2 (5 bases). TRBV5-3 is an ORF, and what it does is uncertain. The V gene lost 1 base and the J gene lost 5 bases, with 19 bases spanning the gap. The CDR3 contains 17 residues. For the CDR3, the DNA is TGTGCCAGAAGCTTGTGCCCAGGTCTAGCCCTCGACAATGAGCAGTTCTTC. Protein: CARSLCPGLALDNEQFF.

The chain uses TRBV7-9 and TRBJ2-5; D is unclear. V lost 4 bases to trimming and J lost 11 bases, with 11 bases between them. In germline, CDR1 is SEHNR, CDR2 FQNEAQ (reference sequence). CDR3 length: 11 amino acids. Here the CDR3 DNA reads TGTGCCAGCAGCTCAGGAATCCGGCAGTACTTC. Its translation is CASSSGIRQYF.

V and J are TRBV29-1 and TRBJ2-5, with TRBD1 identical over 7 bases. The CDR3 loop spans 13 amino acids. J lost 4 bases, V lost 6 bases, and 8 bases had no gene match. Germline V CDR1 and CDR2: SQVTM, ANQGSEA. The CDR3 sequence: CSVETNRGETQYF. CDR3 in DNA: TGCAGCGTCGAGACTAACAGGGGAGAGACCCAGTACTTC.

The gene calls are TRBV2 and TRBJ2-1, with D maybe TRBD1 (6 bases). The CDR3 loop spans 13 amino acids. Trimming cost V 1 base and J 9 bases, with 10 bases left between them. Germline CDR1 SNHLY, CDR2 FYNNEI. CDR3 protein: CASSEEGGVEQFF. DNA of the CDR3: TGTGCCAGCAGTGAAGAAGGGGGAGTTGAGCAGTTCTTC.

The rearrangement links TRBV9 to TRBJ2-7, with no clear D. Germline V gene data show CDR1 as SGDLS and CDR2 as YYNGEE. The CDR3 runs 14 residues. V was clipped by 4 bases and J by 5 bases, with 16 bases between them. DNA of the CDR3: TGTGCCAGCAGCTATCGCGATATAAGGGACGAGCAGTACTTC. Its protein is CASSYRDIRDEQYF.

This chain connects TRBV11-3 to TRBJ2-5; no reliable D call. The end of the DNA aligns better with TRBJ2-7, so the J call may be wrong. The CDR3 is 13 residues long. Germline assignment: CDR1 SGHNT and CDR2 YENEEA. CDR3 loop: CASSYTPPSEQYF. The DNA of the CDR3 is TGTGCCAGCAGCTATACCCCCCCGTCCGAGCAGTACTTC.

This clone has just a few counts. The V and J genes are TRBV4-2 and TRBJ1-2, with unresolved D. Germline CDR1 and CDR2: LGHNA and YNFKEQ. The CDR3 spans 13 residues. Deletions cut 0 bases from V and 5 bases from J, with 7 bases between. The DNA for the CDR3 is TGTGCCAGCAGCCAAGATGATGTTTATGGCTACACCTTC. Translating it yields CASSQDDVYGYTF.

The count of this clone is one. This chain links TRBV7-7 with TRBJ2-7; 11 positions agree with TRBD1. The CDR3 contains 15 residues. The V segment lost 4 bases and the J segment 3 bases; nucleotides outside the gene matches: 5. The V gene's germline CDR1 is SSHAT and CDR2 FNYEAQ (reference sequence). The CDR3 region is CASSSGTGGGYEQYF. CDR3 DNA: TGTGCCAGCAGCTCCGGGACAGGGGGAGGCTACGAGCAGTACTTC.

The chain recombines TRBV19 with TRBJ1-4; 8 bases are a match to TRBD1. This CDR3 is built from 15 residues. V shed 6 bases, J shed 2 bases, and the junction held 5 bases outside the gene matches. Germline CDR1 is LNHDA and CDR2 is SQIVND (reference sequence). CDR3 nucleotides: TGTGCCAGTAGGGCTGACAGGGGTACTAATGAAAAACTGTTTTTT. Translation gives CASRADRGTNEKLFF. The full variable domain, in which reference TRBV19 and TRBJ1-4 provide the parts outside the CDR3, is DGGITQSPKYLFRKEGQNVTLSCEQNLNHDAMYWYRQDPGQGLRLIYYSQIVNDFQKGDIAEGYSVSREKKESFPLTVTSAQKNPTAFYLCASRADRGTNEKLFFGSGTQLSVL.